The T cell receptor (beta chain) under discussion was sequenced for a study of cytomegalovirus exposure and HLA in healthy donors. For the study at large: A data release that came early held some 79 million unique TCRs from HLA-typed donors. Study-wide findings and caveats: The authors listed 164 TCR beta chains as cytomegalovirus-associated. The HLA-A and HLA-B alleles of most subjects were reportedly predicted accurately from TCR beta sequences. The dataset shows that most TCR sequences were rare, while some public TCRs occurred in many donors.

The study ran its PCR with 60 Vbeta and 13 Jbeta primers. Method: immunoSEQ multiplex PCR; TCRdb's copy keeps in-frame clones and lacks some. The table includes around 140,000 clones, 60% to 80% detected once. In its sample, this clone was seen a few times. Its specificity is not known. The CDR3 is 14 residues long. Germline CDR1 SGHTA, CDR2 FQGNSA. V was pared by 3 bases and J by 1 base, with 6 bases between. The sample comprised PBMCs. This sequence joins TRBV7-2 and TRBJ2-2; tentative D call: TRBD1 (5 bases). The source is a male donor in good health and CMV-seronegative. The CDR3 is CASSLDMNTGELFF. In DNA, the CDR3 is TGTGCCAGCAGCTTGGACATGAACACCGGGGAGCTGTTTTTT.